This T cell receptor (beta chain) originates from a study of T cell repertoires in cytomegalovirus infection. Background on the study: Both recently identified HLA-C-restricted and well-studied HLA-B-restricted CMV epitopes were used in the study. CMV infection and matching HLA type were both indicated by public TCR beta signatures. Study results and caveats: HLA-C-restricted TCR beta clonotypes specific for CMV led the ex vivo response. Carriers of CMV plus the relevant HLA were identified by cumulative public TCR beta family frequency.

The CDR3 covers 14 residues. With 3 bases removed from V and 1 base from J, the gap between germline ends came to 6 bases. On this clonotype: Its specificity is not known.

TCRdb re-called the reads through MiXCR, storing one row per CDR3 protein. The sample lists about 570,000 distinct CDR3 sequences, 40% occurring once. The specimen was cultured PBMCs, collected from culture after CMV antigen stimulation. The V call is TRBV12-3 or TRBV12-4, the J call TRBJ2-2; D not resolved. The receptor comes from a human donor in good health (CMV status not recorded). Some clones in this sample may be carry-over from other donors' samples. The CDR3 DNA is TGTGCCAGCAGTTTCGTAATGAACACCGGGGAGCTGTTTTTT. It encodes CASSFVMNTGELFF.